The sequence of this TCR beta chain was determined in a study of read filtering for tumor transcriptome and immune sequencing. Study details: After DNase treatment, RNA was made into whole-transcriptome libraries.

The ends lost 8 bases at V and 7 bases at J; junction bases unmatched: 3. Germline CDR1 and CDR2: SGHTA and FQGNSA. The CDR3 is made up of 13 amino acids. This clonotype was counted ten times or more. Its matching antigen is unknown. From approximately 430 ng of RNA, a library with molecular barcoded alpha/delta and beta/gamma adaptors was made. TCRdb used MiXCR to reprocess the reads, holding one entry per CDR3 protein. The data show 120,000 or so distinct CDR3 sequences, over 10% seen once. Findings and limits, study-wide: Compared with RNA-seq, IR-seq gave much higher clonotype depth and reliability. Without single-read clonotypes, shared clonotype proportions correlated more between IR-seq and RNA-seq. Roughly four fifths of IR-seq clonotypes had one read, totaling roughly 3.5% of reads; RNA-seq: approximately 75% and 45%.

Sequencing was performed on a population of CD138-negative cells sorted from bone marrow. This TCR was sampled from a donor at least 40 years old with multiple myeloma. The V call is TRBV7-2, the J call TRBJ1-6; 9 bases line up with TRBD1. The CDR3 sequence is CASADRGNSPLHF. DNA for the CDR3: TGTGCCAGCGCGGACAGGGGAAATTCACCCCTCCACTTT.